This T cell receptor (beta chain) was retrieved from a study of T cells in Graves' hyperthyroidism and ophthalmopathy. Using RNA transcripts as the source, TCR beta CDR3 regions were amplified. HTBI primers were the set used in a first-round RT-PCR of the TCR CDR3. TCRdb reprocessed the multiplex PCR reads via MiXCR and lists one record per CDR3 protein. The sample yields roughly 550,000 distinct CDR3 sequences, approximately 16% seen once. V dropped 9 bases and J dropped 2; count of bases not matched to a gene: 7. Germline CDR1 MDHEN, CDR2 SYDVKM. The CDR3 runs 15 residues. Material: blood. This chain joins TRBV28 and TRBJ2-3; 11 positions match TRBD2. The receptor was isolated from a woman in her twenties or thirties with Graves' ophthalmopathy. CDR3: CASHVAGGVTDTQYF. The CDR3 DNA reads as TGTGCCAGTCACGTAGCGGGAGGGGTCACAGATACGCAGTATTTT. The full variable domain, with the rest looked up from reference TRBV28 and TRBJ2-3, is DVKVTQSSRYLVKRTGEKVFLECVQDMDHENMFWYRQDPGLGLRLIYFSYDVKMKEKGDIPEGYSVSREKKERFSLILESASTNQTSMYLCASHVAGGVTDTQYFGPGTRLTVL.